Reported below is one T cell receptor (beta chain). The target antigen is unknown. Trimming left V 4 bases short and J 10 bases short, with 20 bases between. The CDR3 extends over 15 amino acids. Per the germline V gene, CDR1 is MGHRA and CDR2 is YSYEKL. These data originate in a study of T cells in tumors after PD-1 blockade. Study details: Patients received pembrolizumab 200 mg every 3 weeks or cemiplimab 350 mg every 2 weeks. Some patients also took daily vismodegib 150 mg during anti-PD-1 treatment. Mean per blood sample: some 120,000 templates (about 24,000-290,000), 35,000 to 45,000 unique clonotypes. Findings and limits, study-wide: Some novel exhausted tumor clones appeared in pre-treatment blood, suggesting peripheral recruitment.

Profiled with immunoSEQ multiplex PCR; TCRdb holds only in-frame clones, not every one. The sample comprises about 47,000 clones, nearly 80% of which are singletons, and over 15% rests with the top ten. The source of this sequence is a human donor with basal cell carcinoma. The V and J genes are TRBV4-1 and TRBJ2-1; a weak D match, TRBD2 (6 bases). Sequencing used PBMCs, obtained before anti-PD-1 treatment. The CDR3 nucleotides read TGCGCCAGCAGCCCCTCCGGGACTTCCTTAGGGGAGCAGTTCTTC. This translates into CASSPSGTSLGEQFF.